This T cell receptor beta chain derives from a study of blood T cell repertoires in COVID-19. The table came from immunoSEQ multiplex PCR; TCRdb's copy has only in-frame clones and leaves some out. The sample shows 200,000 to 250,000 clones, more than 80% of them seen only once. Trimming removed 2 bases at V and 8 bases at J, with 15 bases between. This CDR3 comprises 14 residues. CDR1 and CDR2 from the germline V gene are ENHRY and SYGVKD. This TCR was sampled from a man under 40 with COVID-19, enrolled during active disease. The chain links TRBV10-3 to TRBJ1-1; D is ambiguous. Sequencing was done on a sample of peripheral blood. Here the CDR3 reads CAISESSTAGEAFF. CDR3 sequence (DNA): TGTGCCATCAGTGAGAGTAGTACAGCGGGGGAAGCTTTCTTT.